This TCR beta chain was captured in a study of control samples from healthy donors and cancer patients. Sequenced by immunoSEQ multiplex PCR; TCRdb stores in-frame clones only, minus some. The table lists tens of thousands of clones, around 87% of them singletons. In its sample, this clone was seen a few times. The V end lost 0 bases, the J end lost 4 bases, and 13 bases lay between the germline ends. Germline V gene lookup returns CDR1 MGHRA and CDR2 YSYEKL. The CDR3 spans 16 residues. The sequence was obtained from a woman aged 55-70 years with lung cancer. The V call is TRBV4-1, the J call TRBJ1-5; weak D call: TRBD1 (6 bases). The sample comprised PBMCs. CDR3 coding DNA: TGCGCCAGCAGCCAAGAACTTTACAGGGCTAATCAGCCCCAGCATTTT. Its protein is CASSQELYRANQPQHF.